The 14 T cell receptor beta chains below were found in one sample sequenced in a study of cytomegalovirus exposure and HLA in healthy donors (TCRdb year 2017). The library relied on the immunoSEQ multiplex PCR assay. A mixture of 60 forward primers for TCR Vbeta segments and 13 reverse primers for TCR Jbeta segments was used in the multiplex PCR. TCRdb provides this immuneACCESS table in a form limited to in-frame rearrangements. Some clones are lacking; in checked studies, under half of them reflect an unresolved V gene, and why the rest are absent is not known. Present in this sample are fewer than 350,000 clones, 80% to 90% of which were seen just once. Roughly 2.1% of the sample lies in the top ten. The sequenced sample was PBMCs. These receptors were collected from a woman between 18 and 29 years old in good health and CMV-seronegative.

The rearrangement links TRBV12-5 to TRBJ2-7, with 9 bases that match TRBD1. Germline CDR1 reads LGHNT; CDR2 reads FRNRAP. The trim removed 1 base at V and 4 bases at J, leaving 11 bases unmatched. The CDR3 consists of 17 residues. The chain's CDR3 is CASGLAPGTGTPYEQYF. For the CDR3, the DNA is TGTGCTAGTGGTTTGGCCCCCGGGACAGGGACTCCGTACGAGCAGTACTTC.

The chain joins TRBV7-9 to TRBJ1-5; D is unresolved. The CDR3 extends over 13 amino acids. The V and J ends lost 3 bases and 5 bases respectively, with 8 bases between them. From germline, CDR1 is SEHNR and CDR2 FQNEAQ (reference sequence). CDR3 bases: TGTGCCAGCAGCTTTCGAGAGGATCAGCCCCAGCATTTT. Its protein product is CASSFREDQPQHF.

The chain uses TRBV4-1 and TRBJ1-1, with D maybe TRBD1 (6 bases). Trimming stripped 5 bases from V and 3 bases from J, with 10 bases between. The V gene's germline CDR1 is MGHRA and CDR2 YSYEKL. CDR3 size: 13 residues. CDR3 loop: CASSFRQDTEAFF. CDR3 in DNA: TGCGCCAGCAGCTTCCGACAGGACACTGAAGCTTTCTTT.

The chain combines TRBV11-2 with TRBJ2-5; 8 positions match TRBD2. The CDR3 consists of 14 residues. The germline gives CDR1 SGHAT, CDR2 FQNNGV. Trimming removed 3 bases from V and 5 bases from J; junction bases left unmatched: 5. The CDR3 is CASSFGLAGETQYF. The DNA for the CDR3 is TGTGCCAGCAGCTTCGGTTTAGCGGGGGAGACCCAGTACTTC. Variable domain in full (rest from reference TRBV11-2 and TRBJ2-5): EAGVAQSPRYKIIEKRQSVAFWCNPISGHATLYWYQQILGQGPKLLIQFQNNGVVDDSQLPKDRFSAERLKGVDSTLKIQPAKLEDSAVYLCASSFGLAGETQYFGPGTRLLVL.

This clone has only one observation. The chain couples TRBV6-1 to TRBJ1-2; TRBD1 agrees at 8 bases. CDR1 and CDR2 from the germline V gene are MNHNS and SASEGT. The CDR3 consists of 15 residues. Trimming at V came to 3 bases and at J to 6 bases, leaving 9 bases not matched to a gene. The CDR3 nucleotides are TGTGCCAGCAGTGACAGGACAGGGATCGTTCATGGCTACACCTTC. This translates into CASSDRTGIVHGYTF.

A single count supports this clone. Written as DNA, the CDR3 is TGTGCCAGCAGCTCTGAGTGGACCCAGTACTTC. It codes for CASSSEWTQYF. The chain combines TRBV5-4 with TRBJ2-5; D unresolved. From germline, CDR1 is SGHNT and CDR2 YYREEE (reference sequence). CDR3 length: 11 residues. Between the trimmed V and J ends, which lost 3 bases and 7 bases, there was a span of 7 bases.

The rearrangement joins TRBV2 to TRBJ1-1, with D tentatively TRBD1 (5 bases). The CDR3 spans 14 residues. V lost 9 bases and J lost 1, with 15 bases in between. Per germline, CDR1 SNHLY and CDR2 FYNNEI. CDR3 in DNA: TGTGCCAGGGCACAGGACGGCTCGAACACTGAAGCTTTCTTT. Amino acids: CARAQDGSNTEAFF.

The DNA of the CDR3 is TGTGCCAGCAGTGGGGGACAGGGATTAATGAACACTGAAGCTTTCTTT. This sequence encodes CASSGGQGLMNTEAFF. The gene calls are TRBV6-6 and TRBJ1-1; TRBD1 agrees at 9 bases. After removal of 5 bases from V and 0 bases from J, the junction contained 7 bases not matched to a gene. Germline CDR1 is MNHNY and CDR2 is SVGAGI (reference sequence). CDR3 length equals 16 residues.

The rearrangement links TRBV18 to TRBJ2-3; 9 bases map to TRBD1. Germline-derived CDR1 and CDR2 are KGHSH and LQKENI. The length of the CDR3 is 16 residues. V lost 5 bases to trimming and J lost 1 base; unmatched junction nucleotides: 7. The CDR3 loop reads CASSSMTGGGTDTQYF. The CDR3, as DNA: TGTGCCAGCTCATCAATGACAGGGGGGGGCACAGATACGCAGTATTTT. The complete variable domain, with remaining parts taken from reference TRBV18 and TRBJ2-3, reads NAGVMQNPRHLVRRRGQEARLRCSPMKGHSHVYWYRQLPEEGLKFMVYLQKENIIDESGMPKERFSAEFPKEGPSILRIQQVVRGDSAAYFCASSSMTGGGTDTQYFGPGTRLTVL.

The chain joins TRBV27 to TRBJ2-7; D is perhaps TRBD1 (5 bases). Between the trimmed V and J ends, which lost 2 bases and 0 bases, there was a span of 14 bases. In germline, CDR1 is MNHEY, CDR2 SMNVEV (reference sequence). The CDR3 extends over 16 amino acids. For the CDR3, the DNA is TGTGCCAGCAGTTTAACTGGACACCTCAACTCCTACGAGCAGTACTTC. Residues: CASSLTGHLNSYEQYF.

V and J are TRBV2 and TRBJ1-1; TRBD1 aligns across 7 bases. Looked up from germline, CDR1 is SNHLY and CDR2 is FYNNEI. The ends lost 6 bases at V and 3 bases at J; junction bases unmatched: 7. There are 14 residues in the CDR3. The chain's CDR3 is CASRMDRSYTEAFF. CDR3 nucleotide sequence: TGTGCCAGCAGAATGGACAGGAGTTACACTGAAGCTTTCTTT.

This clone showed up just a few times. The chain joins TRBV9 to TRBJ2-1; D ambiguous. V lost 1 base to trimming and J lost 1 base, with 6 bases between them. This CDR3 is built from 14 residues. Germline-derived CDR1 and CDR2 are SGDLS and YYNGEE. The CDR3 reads CASSVTDSYNEQFF. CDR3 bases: TGTGCCAGCAGCGTAACTGATTCCTACAATGAGCAGTTCTTC.

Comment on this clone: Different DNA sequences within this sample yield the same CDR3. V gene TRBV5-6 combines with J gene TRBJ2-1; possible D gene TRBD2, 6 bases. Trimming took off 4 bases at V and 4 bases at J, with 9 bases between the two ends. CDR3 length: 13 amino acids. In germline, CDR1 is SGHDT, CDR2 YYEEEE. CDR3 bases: TGTGCCAGCAGCCTTGGGGGGTACAATGAGCAGTTCTTC. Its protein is CASSLGGYNEQFF.

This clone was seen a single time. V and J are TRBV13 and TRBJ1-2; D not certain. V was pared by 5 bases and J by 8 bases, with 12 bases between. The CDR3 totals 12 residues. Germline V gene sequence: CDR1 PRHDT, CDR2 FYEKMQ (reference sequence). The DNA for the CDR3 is TGTGCCAGCAGCAGGCGGATCGAAGGCTACACCTTC. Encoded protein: CASSRRIEGYTF.